The rows below give T cell receptor beta chains drawn from one sample of a study of blood T cell repertoires in COVID-19. Clones were read by immunoSEQ multiplex PCR, and TCRdb kept only the in-frame ones, dropping some. The repertoire holds around 88,000 clones, with over 70% as singletons. The specimen sequenced was peripheral blood. Receptor source: a man in his fifties or sixties with acute or convalescent COVID-19. CDR3s include the opening cysteine and the closing phenylalanine or tryptophan. D genes are given only for firm matches. Clone size is given for some rows only: seen once, a few or many times, or a class if the clone is expanded.

j_call d_call v_call clone_size cdr3_nt cdr3_aa
TRBJ2-2 TRBD2 TRBV20-1 . TGCAGTGCTAGTCTACGGGGACTAGCGGGGAACGGGGAGCTGTTTTTT CSASLRGLAGNGELFF
TRBJ1-1 TRBD1 TRBV29-1 once TGCAGCGTAGGGGGGACAGGGAACACTGAAGCTTTCTTT CSVGGTGNTEAFF
TRBJ1-6 TRBD1 TRBV7-2 . TGTGCCAGCAGCTTAGACAGGGGGGGAGGCTCCTATAATTCACCCCTCCACTTT CASSLDRGGGSYNSPLHF
TRBJ2-7 TRBD1 TRBV18 . TGTGCCAGCTCACCGGACAGGAATTCCTACGAGCAGTACTTC CASSPDRNSYEQYF
TRBJ2-5 . TRBV24-1 . TGTGCCACCAGTGACGTCCGGGACAAAGAGACCCAGTACTTC CATSDVRDKETQYF
TRBJ2-2 TRBD1 TRBV7-6 . TGTGCCAGCAGCTTTTGGGACAGGTCCACCGGGGAGCTGTTTTTT CASSFWDRSTGELFF
TRBJ2-5 . TRBV27 . TGTGCCAGCAGTCTTCCCCCACCCGGGTCCCAGTACTTC CASSLPPPGSQYF
TRBJ2-7 TRBD2 TRBV5-1 . TGCGCCAGCAGCTTGGAACTAGCGGCATTGCGCGAGCAGTACTTC CASSLELAALREQYF
TRBJ1-1 TRBD1 TRBV5-6 . TGTGCCAGCAGCTCGCAGGGGGCTTTACGCACTGAAGCTTTCTTT CASSSQGALRTEAFF
TRBJ2-1 TRBD1 TRBV6-4 . TGTGCCAGCAGCCGGGACAGGGTGAGCGATGAGCAGTTCTTC CASSRDRVSDEQFF
TRBJ2-2 TRBD2 TRBV4-1 . TGCGCCAGCAGCCAAACTAGCGGGAGTTATATGGCCGGGGAGCTGTTTTTT CASSQTSGSYMAGELFF
TRBJ1-1 . TRBV19 . TGTGCCAGTAGTATCTTCGGGAACACTGAAGCTTTCTTT CASSIFGNTEAFF
TRBJ1-5 TRBD1 TRBV12-3/TRBV12-4 . TGTGCCAGCAGATCGACAGGGTATCAGCCCCAGCATTTT CASRSTGYQPQHF